This TCR beta chain was sequenced in a study of blood T cell repertoires in COVID-19. Overall study: Samples representing acute and convalescent COVID-19 were sourced from the United States, Italy and Spain. PBMCs, B-cell-depleted T cells, or T cells provided the cDNA or gDNA that made up the material.

Original analysis: The assay estimated nucleated cells by amplifying reference gene primers. The table came from immunoSEQ multiplex PCR; TCRdb's copy has only in-frame clones and leaves some out. That table supplies the V and J calls and clone size; D and trimming were determined from the DNA. The table records 200,000 to 300,000 clones, 87% of them present only once. Germline CDR1 reads LNHDA; CDR2 reads SQIVND (reference sequence). The trim removed 7 bases at V and 5 bases at J, leaving 12 bases unmatched. The CDR3 runs to 16 residues. This TCR was sampled from a woman aged 50 to 60 with acute or convalescent COVID-19. The chain joins TRBV19 to TRBJ2-2, with 8 bases identical to TRBD1. The sequenced sample consisted of peripheral blood. CDR3 bases: TGTGCCAGTATCCCCCGGACAGGGTGGGGAACCGGGGAGCTGTTTTTT. Residues: CASIPRTGWGTGELFF.